Below are 13 T cell receptor beta chains sequenced from a single sample in a study of cytomegalovirus exposure and HLA in healthy donors. The data were produced by immunoSEQ multiplex PCR, yet TCRdb's version contains in-frame clones alone and is incomplete. This sample has around 200,000 clones, with around 81% found just once. The sequencing input was PBMCs. All receptors come from a woman between 18 and 29 years old in good health and CMV-seropositive.

The chain links TRBV2 to TRBJ2-5, with D perhaps TRBD2 (6 bases). CDR1 is SNHLY, CDR2 FYNNEI, per germline. The length of the CDR3 is 14 residues. V was pared by 3 bases and J by 5 bases, with 13 bases between. The CDR3 bases are TGTGCCAGCAGTGATTCCGGGGGTTCGGAGACCCAGTACTTC. The encoded protein is CASSDSGGSETQYF.

This chain uses TRBV6-1 with TRBJ2-1, with D unresolved. The CDR3 runs 13 residues. The germline V and J ends were trimmed by 3 bases and 10 bases, with 13 bases remaining between them. Per the germline V gene, CDR1 is MNHNS and CDR2 is SASEGT. Here the CDR3 DNA reads TGTGCCAGCAGTGATTTCGGGTCAAGCGAGCAGTTCTTC. Translated: CASSDFGSSEQFF.

The chain joins TRBV29-1 to TRBJ1-1; 9 bases are shared with TRBD1. Germline values: CDR1 SQVTM, CDR2 ANQGSEA. Trimming cost V 7 bases and J 4 bases; bases outside gene matches: 7. The CDR3 runs to 13 residues. The CDR3 region has the DNA TGCAGCGGCGTACAGGGGGCGCGCACTGAAGCTTTCTTT. This encodes CSGVQGARTEAFF.

The V gene is TRBV7-9, the J gene TRBJ1-2, with no clear D. Trimming removed 5 bases from V and 4 bases from J, with 14 bases in between. This CDR3 region has 14 residues. Germline CDR1 SEHNR, CDR2 FQNEAQ (reference sequence). CDR3 region: CASSPEEGSYGYTF. The CDR3 DNA sequence: TGTGCCAGCAGCCCAGAGGAGGGCAGCTATGGCTACACCTTC.

This clone was picked up a small number of times. V is TRBV29-1 and J is TRBJ2-4; TRBD1 agrees at 8 bases. From germline, CDR1 is SQVTM and CDR2 ANQGSEA. V dropped 1 base and J dropped 6; count of bases not matched to a gene: 5. The CDR3 is 14 residues long. The CDR3 region is CSVEAQGAGNIQYF. Here the CDR3 DNA reads TGCAGCGTTGAAGCTCAGGGGGCCGGAAACATTCAGTACTTC.

The CDR3 nucleotides are TGTGCCAGCAGGGCTGGACAGGGGAAAGGCTACACCTTC. Its protein product is CASRAGQGKGYTF. V usage is TRBV2 and J usage is TRBJ1-2; 9 bases match TRBD1. The CDR3 spans 13 residues. V was clipped by 6 bases and J by 8 bases; unmatched bases: 7. Germline-derived CDR1 and CDR2 are SNHLY and FYNNEI.

V is TRBV18 and J is TRBJ2-6; 10 bases line up with TRBD2. Looked up from germline, CDR1 is KGHSH and CDR2 is LQKENI. This CDR3 has 16 amino acids. V lost 7 bases to trimming and J lost 3 bases; unmatched junction nucleotides: 6. In nucleotides, the CDR3 is TGTGCCAGCTTCGGACTAGCGGCCCTTGGGGCCAACGTCCTGACTTTC. As protein: CASFGLAALGANVLTF.

The rearrangement joins TRBV7-2 to TRBJ2-1; 9 bases line up with TRBD2. Per the germline V gene, CDR1 is SGHTA and CDR2 is FQGNSA. V trimming: 2 bases; J trimming: 14 bases; junction bases outside the gene matches: 7. The CDR3 runs to 13 residues. The CDR3 nucleotides read TGTGCCAGCAGCTTACAGGGTCGCGGGGGGGAGTTCTTC. Residues: CASSLQGRGGEFF.

V and J are TRBV18 and TRBJ2-3; the D is unclear. The V and J ends lost 3 bases and 0 bases respectively, with 13 bases between them. CDR1 and CDR2 from the germline V gene are KGHSH and LQKENI. The CDR3 consists of 16 residues. The chain's CDR3 is CASSPALLTSTDTQYF. CDR3 in DNA: TGTGCCAGCTCACCCGCGCTCCTTACTAGCACAGATACGCAGTATTTT.

In regard to this clone: The germline gene is not matched at one end of the junction; a read error may be the cause. The chain links TRBV6-5 to TRBJ1-2; D might be TRBD1 (5 bases). The CDR3 is 15 amino acids. Per germline, CDR1 MNHEY and CDR2 SVGAGI. Written as DNA, the CDR3 is TGTGCCAGCAGTCTCGACAGACCGATGGGGATCGGCTACATCTTC. Amino acids: CASSLDRPMGIGYIF.

This clone was seen once. The chain recombines TRBV18 with TRBJ1-5; TRBD1 matches 9 bases. Germline trimming cut 0 bases from V and 6 bases from J; bases unmatched to any gene: 6. The V gene's germline CDR1 is KGHSH and CDR2 LQKENI. The CDR3 contains 16 residues. The CDR3 sequence is CASSPPGGQGGQPQHF. In DNA, the CDR3 is TGTGCCAGCTCACCACCGGGGGGACAGGGTGGTCAGCCCCAGCATTTT.

This clone was counted once. This sequence joins TRBV6-1 and TRBJ1-3, with a possible D match to TRBD1 (6 bases). Trimming removed 5 bases from V and 0 bases from J, with 8 bases in between. Germline CDR1 MNHNS, CDR2 SASEGT. This CDR3 comprises 14 residues. CDR3 DNA sequence: TGTGCCAGCAGTAACAGGGCCTCTGGAAACACCATATATTTT. Translated, it gives CASSNRASGNTIYF.

This chain links TRBV19 with TRBJ1-1; D not certain. CDR1 LNHDA and CDR2 SQIVND come from the germline V gene (reference sequence). The CDR3 sequence is 14 residues long. Trimming removed 5 bases from V and 4 bases from J, with 14 bases in between. The CDR3 spells CASSPFEEGTEAFF. The CDR3 DNA reads as TGTGCCAGTAGTCCCTTTGAGGAGGGCACTGAAGCTTTCTTT.